This is a list of T cell receptor beta chains from one sample in a study of shared clonotypes between healthy human individuals. Using immunoSEQ multiplex PCR, the repertoire was profiled, and TCRdb retains in-frame clones only, with some absent. In the table there are about 960,000 clones, approximately 76% of which are singletons. The sequenced material came from memory CD4+ T cells sorted from blood. These receptors were collected from a young man in good health. Both conserved end residues are part of each CDR3. Fields, in order: V gene, clone size, J gene, D gene, CDR3 protein, CDR3 DNA. A D gene is named only where the DNA matches it firmly. Clone size is shown for a subset of rows, as once, few, many or a class of expanded clone.

TRBV7-2	.	TRBJ2-3	TRBD1	CASSHRGLGTDTQYF	TGTGCCAGCAGCCACAGGGGCTTAGGCACAGATACGCAGTATTTT
TRBV4-3	.	TRBJ2-7	TRBD2	CASSQDRAGIYEQYF	TGCGCCAGCAGCCAAGATAGAGCGGGAATCTACGAGCAGTACTTC
TRBV2	.	TRBJ2-1	.	CASTTYRGEQFF	TGTGCCAGCACCACTTACAGAGGTGAGCAGTTCTTC
TRBV7-9	.	TRBJ2-3	TRBD2	CASSATSGPTDTQYF	TGTGCCAGCAGCGCGACTAGCGGCCCCACAGATACGCAGTATTTT
TRBV30	.	TRBJ1-2	.	CAWSGLLGYGYTF	TGTGCCTGGAGTGGGCTGTTGGGCTATGGCTACACCTTC
TRBV14	few	TRBJ2-3	.	CASSQGLGGTDTQYF	TGTGCCAGCAGCCAGGGTCTAGGAGGCACAGATACGCAGTATTTT
TRBV28	.	TRBJ1-4	.	CASSTLYRGNEKLFF	TGTGCCAGCAGTACCCTTTACAGAGGAAATGAAAAACTGTTTTTT
TRBV9	.	TRBJ2-5	.	CASSVSGLPQETQYF	TGTGCCAGCAGCGTTTCCGGGCTACCTCAAGAGACCCAGTACTTC
TRBV5-1	.	TRBJ1-4	.	CASSWDYANEKLFF	TGCGCCAGCAGCTGGGACTATGCGAATGAAAAACTGTTTTTT
TRBV19	.	TRBJ2-1	.	CASSENQGLYNEQFF	TGTGCCAGTAGTGAGAACCAGGGGCTCTACAATGAGCAGTTCTTC
TRBV4-3	.	TRBJ2-3	TRBD2	CASSLRGGSTDTQYF	TGCGCCAGCAGTTTAAGGGGAGGGAGCACAGATACGCAGTATTTT
TRBV6-5	.	TRBJ2-1	.	CASSTPPYNEQFF	TGTGCCAGCTCTACGCCCCCCTACAATGAGCAGTTCTTC
TRBV11-1	.	TRBJ2-1	.	CASSLQDEQFF	TGTGCCAGCAGCTTACAGGATGAGCAGTTCTTC
TRBV5-4	.	TRBJ2-6	TRBD1	CASSLRPGGSSGANVLTF	TGTGCCAGCAGCTTGCGGCCAGGGGGTTCCTCTGGGGCCAACGTCCTGACTTTC
TRBV7-2	.	TRBJ2-7	.	CASRSSPGPRQDEQYF	TGTGCCAGCAGAAGCTCCCCGGGACCTAGGCAGGACGAGCAGTACTTC
TRBV7-8	.	TRBJ2-1	TRBD2	CASSAWLAGEWSLAYNEQFF	TGTGCCAGCAGCGCCTGGCTAGCGGGAGAATGGAGCCTTGCCTACAATGAGCAGTTCTTC
TRBV14	.	TRBJ2-1	.	CASSQDGRGPYNEQFF	TGTGCCAGCAGCCAAGACGGCAGGGGCCCCTACAATGAGCAGTTCTTC
TRBV6-1	few	TRBJ1-2	TRBD1	CASSQGTGGVYGYTF	TGTGCCAGCAGTCAAGGCACAGGGGGTGTCTATGGCTACACCTTC
TRBV27	.	TRBJ2-1	.	CASSFGGNEQFF	TGTGCCAGCAGTTTTGGAGGAAATGAGCAGTTCTTC
TRBV19	few	TRBJ1-1	TRBD1	CASKDLEGADTEAFF	TGTGCCAGTAAAGATCTAGAGGGGGCAGACACTGAAGCTTTCTTT
TRBV18	once	TRBJ1-1	.	CASSSQGGTEAFF	TGTGCCAGCTCATCCCAGGGCGGCACTGAAGCTTTCTTT
TRBV9	.	TRBJ2-2	.	CASSLAGNTGELFF	TGTGCCAGCAGCCTCGCCGGTAACACCGGGGAGCTGTTTTTT
TRBV4-1	.	TRBJ1-2	.	CASSQVGNYGYTF	TGCGCCAGCAGCCAAGTGGGAAACTATGGCTACACCTTC
TRBV7-6	.	TRBJ2-1	.	CASSLVFGAGAEQFF	TGTGCCAGCAGCTTAGTTTTCGGGGCAGGGGCTGAGCAGTTCTTC
TRBV2	many	TRBJ1-2	TRBD1	CASFKQGAYGYTF	TGTGCCAGCTTTAAACAGGGGGCCTATGGCTACACCTTC
TRBV11-2	.	TRBJ1-6	.	CASSSLGGGQTSPLHF	TGTGCCAGCAGCTCCCTAGGCGGGGGGCAAACTTCACCCCTCCACTTT
TRBV14	.	TRBJ1-1	TRBD1	CASSHQKQGRNTEAFF	TGTGCCAGCAGCCATCAAAAACAGGGGAGAAACACTGAAGCTTTCTTT
TRBV4-2	.	TRBJ2-7	.	CARSRLRGMDEQYF	TGTGCCAGATCTCGCCTACGGGGGATGGACGAGCAGTACTTC
TRBV7-8	.	TRBJ2-2	.	CASSFRGSGSGELFF	TGTGCCAGCAGCTTTCGCGGATCTGGGTCCGGGGAGCTGTTTTTT
TRBV7-2	.	TRBJ2-7	.	CASSLGGGYDEQYF	TGTGCCAGCAGCCTCGGGGGAGGATATGACGAGCAGTACTTC
TRBV7-6	.	TRBJ2-5	.	CASRGGGETQYF	TGTGCCAGCAGGGGAGGCGGAGAGACCCAGTACTTC
TRBV4-1	.	TRBJ1-2	.	CASSQDTGRWGGYTF	TGCGCCAGCAGCCAAGATACAGGGAGGTGGGGTGGCTACACCTTC
TRBV29-1	.	TRBJ1-5	TRBD1	CSVEGGGSQPQHF	TGCAGCGTTGAAGGAGGGGGCTCTCAGCCCCAGCATTTT
TRBV7-2	.	TRBJ2-7	TRBD1	CASSPWTGVYEQYF	TGTGCCAGCAGCCCCTGGACAGGGGTCTACGAGCAGTACTTC
TRBV7-6	.	TRBJ1-3	.	CASSPGPGNTIYF	TGTGCCAGCAGCCCGGGTCCAGGAAACACCATATATTTT